The 16 T cell receptor beta chains below all came from one sample that was sequenced in a study of T cells after yellow fever vaccination. TCRdb reprocessed the 5' RACE reads via MiXCR and lists one record per CDR3 protein. The sample has over 300,000 distinct CDR3 sequences, around 6.8% seen once. The starting material was PBMCs, obtained 35 to 50 days after the first yellow fever vaccination. The receptors were gathered from a young man who received the YFV17D yellow fever vaccine.

This clonotype appeared a few times. V is TRBV7-9 and J is TRBJ2-3; 8 bases match TRBD2. The CDR3 runs to 17 residues. V shed 0 bases and J 1 base; nucleotides not matched to a gene: 6. Germline CDR1 reads SEHNR; CDR2 reads FQNEAQ (reference sequence). CDR3 DNA sequence: TGTGCCAGCAGCTTAGCACTGCTAGCGGGCCGCACAGATACGCAGTATTTT. It encodes CASSLALLAGRTDTQYF.

This clonotype was found a few times. The J gene is TRBJ1-1, the V gene TRBV5-1; possibly TRBD1 for D (5 bases). With 0 bases removed from V and 9 bases from J, the gap between germline ends came to 15 bases. CDR1 and CDR2 from the germline V gene are SGHRS and YFSETQ. This CDR3 has 14 residues. Here the CDR3 reads CASSLDTVGLQAFF. Written as DNA, the CDR3 is TGCGCCAGCAGCTTGGATACCGTGGGGCTCCAAGCTTTCTTT.

This clonotype was counted between two and nine times. This chain uses TRBV11-2 with TRBJ2-1, with a tentative D call TRBD2 (5 bases). The CDR3 is 15 amino acids. Germline values: CDR1 SGHAT, CDR2 FQNNGV. Trimming cost V 5 bases and J 14 bases, with 25 bases left between them. The CDR3 is CASSPDLPPRKEEFF. Written as DNA, the CDR3 is TGTGCCAGCAGCCCGGACCTCCCACCACGAAAGGAGGAGTTCTTC.

The sample holds a few counts of this clonotype. CDR3 DNA: TGTGCCAGCTCACCTAGGACTCCCCGACAGCCGAACACTGAAGCTTTCTTT. It specifies CASSPRTPRQPNTEAFF. V is TRBV18 and J is TRBJ1-1; D might be TRBD1 (5 bases). The V gene lost 3 bases and the J gene lost 1 base, with 18 bases spanning the gap. The CDR3 is 17 residues long. Germline CDR1 reads KGHSH; CDR2 reads LQKENI.

This clonotype came up many times. The chain has TRBV7-9 and TRBJ2-7, with TRBD2 identical over 7 bases. V shed 4 bases, J shed 4 bases, and the junction held 13 bases outside the gene matches. Germline loops: CDR1 SEHNR, CDR2 FQNEAQ (reference sequence). The length of the CDR3 is 16 residues. The CDR3 DNA follows: TGTGCCAGCAGCTCCTCGGGGGGAGGGGAGCCATACGAGCAGTACGTC. Its translation is CASSSSGGGEPYEQYV.

This clonotype was counted between two and nine times. This rearrangement joins TRBV14 to TRBJ2-2, with D tentatively TRBD1 (5 bases). This CDR3 has 15 residues. Germline V lookup: CDR1 SGHDN, CDR2 FVKESK. Deletions cut 3 bases from V and 6 bases from J, with 14 bases between. In nucleotides, the CDR3 is TGTGCCAGCAGCCAGCCTAAGGGGCGCGCCGGGGAGCTGTTTTTT. Translated, it gives CASSQPKGRAGELFF.

The chain couples TRBV3-1 to TRBJ1-6; D is possibly TRBD1 (5 bases). V was trimmed by 4 bases and J by 5 bases, leaving 12 bases between them. The CDR3 totals 15 residues. In germline, CDR1 is LGHDT, CDR2 YNNKEL (reference sequence). In DNA form, the CDR3 reads TGTGCCAGCAGCCTCTTACGACAGAATAATTCACCCCTCCACTTT. Amino acids: CASSLLRQNNSPLHF.

The chain links TRBV25-1 to TRBJ2-5; unclear D gene. The CDR3 runs 13 residues. The V end lost 1 base, the J end lost 3 bases, and 6 bases lay between the germline ends. Germline CDR1 MGHDK, CDR2 SYGVNS. The CDR3 reads CASSELTEETQYF. Here the CDR3 DNA reads TGTGCCAGCAGTGAATTAACGGAAGAGACCCAGTACTTC.

This clonotype has only a few counts. The chain links TRBV10-3 to TRBJ2-7; no firm D call. In germline, CDR1 is ENHRY, CDR2 SYGVKD. The CDR3 is 13 residues long. Trimming stripped 2 bases from V and 5 bases from J, with 10 bases between. DNA for the CDR3: TGTGCCATCAGTGAGGGTCATAACCACGAGCAGTACGTC. Amino acids: CAISEGHNHEQYV.

This clonotype has at least ten counts. V usage is TRBV7-2 and J usage is TRBJ2-1; D gene unclear. The CDR3 runs 15 residues. Germline values: CDR1 SGHTA, CDR2 FQGNSA. Trimming cost V 1 base and J 4 bases, with 11 bases left between them. CDR3 loop: CASSLVPSGYNEQFF. CDR3 nucleotide sequence: TGTGCCAGCAGCTTAGTACCTAGTGGATACAATGAGCAGTTCTTC.

The CDR3 DNA reads TGTGCCAGCAGCTCACCCCGTGAGGGTCAAGGGGCCCACGAGCAGTACTTC. Its protein product is CASSSPREGQGAHEQYF. The V gene is TRBV7-9, the J gene TRBJ2-7; D is possibly TRBD1 or TRBD2 (5 bases each). Per germline, CDR1 SEHNR and CDR2 FQNEAQ (reference sequence). Trimming removed 4 bases from V and 5 bases from J, with 24 bases in between. The CDR3 is 17 amino acids.

The chain carries TRBV5-6 and TRBJ1-2; 11 positions match TRBD1. The V gene end was trimmed by 5 bases and the J gene end by 4 bases; junction bases not matched to a gene: 4. The CDR3 covers 14 residues. Germline V gives CDR1 SGHDT, CDR2 YYEEEE. The CDR3 reads CASSRTGGAYGYTF. The CDR3 region has the DNA TGTGCCAGCAGTCGGACAGGGGGCGCCTATGGCTACACCTTC. The full variable domain, in which reference TRBV5-6 and TRBJ1-2 provide the parts outside the CDR3, is DAGVTQSPTHLIKTRGQQVTLRCSPKSGHDTVSWYQQALGQGPQFIFQYYEEEERQRGNFPDRFSGHQFPNYSSELNVNALLLGDSALYLCASSRTGGAYGYTFGSGTRLTVV.

J is TRBJ1-5 and V is TRBV19; maybe TRBD1 (6 bases). Trimming took 11 bases from V and 0 from J, leaving 26 bases between them. Per the germline V gene, CDR1 is LNHDA and CDR2 is SQIVND (reference sequence). CDR3 size: 18 residues. This CDR3 is CASNLPRGKGYSNQPQHF. The CDR3 DNA sequence: TGTGCCTCCAATCTCCCTAGGGGGAAGGGTTATAGCAATCAGCCCCAGCATTTT.

This clonotype was observed many times. The V gene is TRBV9, the J gene TRBJ2-3; 8 nucleotides align to TRBD1. Germline assignment: CDR1 SGDLS and CDR2 YYNGEE. V shed 3 bases, J shed 2 bases, and the junction held 2 bases outside the gene matches. There are 14 residues in the CDR3. The CDR3, as DNA: TGTGCCAGCAGCGAGGACAGGGACACAGATACGCAGTATTTT. Translating it yields CASSEDRDTDTQYF.

A few counts support this clonotype. This chain connects TRBV7-2 to TRBJ1-5; 8 bases are shared with TRBD1. From germline, CDR1 is SGHTA and CDR2 FQGNSA. Trimming at V came to 4 bases and at J to 7 bases, leaving 3 bases not matched to a gene. This CDR3 spans 13 amino acids. CDR3 loop: CASSSGQGQPQHF. CDR3 DNA sequence: TGTGCCAGCAGCTCAGGACAGGGCCAGCCCCAGCATTTT.

Ten or more counts support this clonotype. The chain has TRBV20-1 and TRBJ2-3, with 11 bases matching TRBD2. CDR3 length: 14 amino acids. The junction had 3 bases not matched to a gene; V was cut back by 3 bases and J by 4 bases. CDR1 and CDR2 (germline): DFQATT, SNEGSKA (reference sequence). The CDR3, as DNA: TGCAGTGCTAGTGATAGCGGGGGGGCAGATACGCAGTATTTT. Residues: CSASDSGGADTQYF.